Below, one T cell receptor beta chain is given with its context. Its specificity is unknown. The donors were all Caucasian adults (living in Nashville, Tennessee). From CD4+ cells came CD45RA+ naive and CD45RA-negative memory subsets. This sample is drawn from a study of shared clonotypes between healthy human individuals. Germline V gene lookup returns CDR1 LNHNV and CDR2 YYDKDF (reference sequence). The ends lost 1 base at V and 4 bases at J; junction bases unmatched: 11. This CDR3 spans 17 amino acids. Findings and limits, study-wide: Relative to their counterparts shared across all four donors, non-shared clonotypes exhibited diminished generation probabilities.

Using immunoSEQ multiplex PCR, the repertoire was profiled, and TCRdb retains in-frame clones only, with some absent. This table has about a million clones, 70% to 85% appearing once. The sequenced sample consisted of memory CD4+ T cells sorted from blood. Subset defined: CD45RA-negative fraction. The chain combines TRBV15 with TRBJ2-3; 7 positions match TRBD2. This receptor was identified in a man aged 18 to 29 in good health. The CDR3 loop is CATSRAVLGEGADTQYF. The CDR3 region has the DNA TGTGCCACCAGCAGAGCTGTTCTAGGGGAGGGAGCAGATACGCAGTATTTT.